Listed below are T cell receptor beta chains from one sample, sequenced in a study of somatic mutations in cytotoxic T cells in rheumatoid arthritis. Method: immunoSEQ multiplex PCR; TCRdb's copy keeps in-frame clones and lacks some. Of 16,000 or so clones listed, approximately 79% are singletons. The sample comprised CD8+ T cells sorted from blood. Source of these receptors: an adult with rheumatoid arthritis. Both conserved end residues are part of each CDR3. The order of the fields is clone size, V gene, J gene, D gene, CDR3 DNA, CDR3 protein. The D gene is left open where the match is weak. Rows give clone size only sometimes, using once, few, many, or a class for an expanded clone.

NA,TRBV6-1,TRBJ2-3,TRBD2,TGTGCCAGCAGTGAACTAGCGGGAGGGCCAGATACGCAGTATTTT,CASSELAGGPDTQYF
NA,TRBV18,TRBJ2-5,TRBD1,TGTGCCAGCTCACCACCAGAAGGACAGGGGGCAATTGAGACCCAGTACTTC,CASSPPEGQGAIETQYF
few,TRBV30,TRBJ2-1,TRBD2,TGTGCCTGGAGCGGACTAGCGGGATACGAGAATGAGCAGTTCTTC,CAWSGLAGYENEQFF
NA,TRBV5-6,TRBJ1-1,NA,TGTGCCAGCAGCTTAGGAGGGGGCACTGAAGCTTTCTTT,CASSLGGGTEAFF
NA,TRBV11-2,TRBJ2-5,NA,TGTGCCAGCACCTCAAGGGGGGAGGATTACCAAGAGACCCAGTACTTC,CASTSRGEDYQETQYF
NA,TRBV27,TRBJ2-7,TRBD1,TGTGCCAGCAGTTCGGGACAGTTCTACGAGCAGTACTTC,CASSSGQFYEQYF
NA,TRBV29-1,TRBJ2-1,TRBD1,TGCAGCGTTCTGGCAGGGGGCGCGTTAAATGAGCAGTTCTTC,CSVLAGGALNEQFF
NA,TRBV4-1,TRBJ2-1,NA,TGCGCCAGCAGCCAAGATCTGGCTGCGGTGGTCTATGAGCAGTTCTTC,CASSQDLAAVVYEQFF
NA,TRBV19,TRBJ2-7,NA,TGTGCCAGTAGTTGGGGGACAAGAAGCTTTACCTACGAGCAGTACTTC,CASSWGTRSFTYEQYF
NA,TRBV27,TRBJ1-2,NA,TGTGCCAGCAGTTTAGGAGGACAGACCTATGGCTACACCTTC,CASSLGGQTYGYTF
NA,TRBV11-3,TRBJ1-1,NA,TGTGCCAGCAGCTTAGCCTTGGGGATGAACACTGAAGCTTTCTTT,CASSLALGMNTEAFF
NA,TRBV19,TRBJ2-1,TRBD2,TGTGCCAGTAGTATAGGAGTCGGGGAGGGCTCCTACAATGAGCAGTTCTTC,CASSIGVGEGSYNEQFF
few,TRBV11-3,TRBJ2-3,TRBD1,TGTGCCAGCACCAAACGACAGGGGGCTGCAGATACGCAGTATTTT,CASTKRQGAADTQYF
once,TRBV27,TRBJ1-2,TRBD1,TGTGCCAGCAGTTTATCCGCAGGGACAGGGTATGGCTATGGCTACACCTTC,CASSLSAGTGYGYGYTF
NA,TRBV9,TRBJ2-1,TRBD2,TGTGCCAGCAGCGCGGAGGGCCAGAGGGACTACTCCTACAATGAGCAGTTCTTC,CASSAEGQRDYSYNEQFF
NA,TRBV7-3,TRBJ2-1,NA,TGTGCCAGCAGCTTAGGGGACGGCAAGCAGTTCTTC,CASSLGDGKQFF
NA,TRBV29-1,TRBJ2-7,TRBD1,TGCAGCGTTTGTGAAGGGACAGGGGGCAACGAGCAGTACTTC,CSVCEGTGGNEQYF
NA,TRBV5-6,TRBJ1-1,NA,TGTGCCAGCAGCTCCATGACCTATTTGGGAGGTGAAGCTTTCTTT,CASSSMTYLGGEAFF
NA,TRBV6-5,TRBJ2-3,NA,TGTGCCAGCAGGGGACCCACGGACACAGATACGCAGTATTTT,CASRGPTDTDTQYF
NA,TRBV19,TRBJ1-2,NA,TGTGCCAGTAGTATATATGGCGACAACTACACCTTC,CASSIYGDNYTF
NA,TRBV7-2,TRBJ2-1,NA,TGTGCCAGCAGCTTAGGGAGTCCGCTGGCGGATGAGCAGTTCTTC,CASSLGSPLADEQFF
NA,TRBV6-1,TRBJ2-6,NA,TGTGCCAGCAGTGAAGACAGCTCTGGGGCCAACGTCCTGACTTTC,CASSEDSSGANVLTF
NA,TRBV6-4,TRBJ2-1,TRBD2,TGTGCCAGCAGTGACGGACTAGCGGGGGATGAGCAGTTCTTC,CASSDGLAGDEQFF
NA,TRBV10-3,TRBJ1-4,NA,TGTGCCATCAGTGCCTTCTCCCTACAGGGATCTAATGAAAAACTGTTTTTT,CAISAFSLQGSNEKLFF
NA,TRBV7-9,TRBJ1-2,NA,TGTGCCAGCAGCTTAGAACGGGTCGCAGGGGTGGACTATGGCTACACCTTC,CASSLERVAGVDYGYTF
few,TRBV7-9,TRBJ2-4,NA,TGTGCCAGCAGCTTAGTTGGAGGGGCCAAAAACATTCAGTACTTC,CASSLVGGAKNIQYF
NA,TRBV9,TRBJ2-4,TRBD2,TGTGCCAGCAGCCACGGGAGGGAAGGGACCAAAAACATTCAGTACTTC,CASSHGREGTKNIQYF
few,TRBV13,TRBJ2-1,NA,TGTGCCAGCAGCCACCCTGGGGTGGGGATGAATGAGCAGTTCTTC,CASSHPGVGMNEQFF
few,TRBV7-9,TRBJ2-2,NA,TGTGCCAGCAGCTCAACGGCACTAGCCCCCGGGGAGCTGTTTTTT,CASSSTALAPGELFF
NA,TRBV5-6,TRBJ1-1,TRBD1,TGTGCCAGCAGCTTGGAGGGGGCACGGACTGAAGCTTTCTTT,CASSLEGARTEAFF
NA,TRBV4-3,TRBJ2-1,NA,TGCGCCAGCAGCCAAGATCCGGGGGCCACTTACAATGAGCAGTTCTTC,CASSQDPGATYNEQFF
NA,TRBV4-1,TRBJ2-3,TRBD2,TGCGCCAGCAGCCCAGAAGGGCTAGCGGGAGTAAGTGATACGCAGTATTTT,CASSPEGLAGVSDTQYF
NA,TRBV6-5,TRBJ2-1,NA,TGTGCCAGCAGTTACTTTTGGGCCGACGGGGGTGATGAGCAGTTCTTC,CASSYFWADGGDEQFF
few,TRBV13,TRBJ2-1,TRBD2,TGTGCCAGCAGCACTCGGACTAGCGGGAGTAGGAATGAGCAGTTCTTC,CASSTRTSGSRNEQFF
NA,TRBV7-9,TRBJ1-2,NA,TGTGCCAGCAGCTTAAAGGATTTCTATGGCTACACCTTC,CASSLKDFYGYTF
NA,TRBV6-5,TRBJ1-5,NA,TGTGCCAGCAGCACCTGGGTTAATCAGCCCCAGCATTTT,CASSTWVNQPQHF
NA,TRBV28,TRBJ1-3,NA,TGTGCCAGCGCTTTTGGGTCTGGAAACACCATATATTTT,CASAFGSGNTIYF
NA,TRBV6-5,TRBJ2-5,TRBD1,TGTGCCAGCAGTACGGACAGGGGAGAGACCCAGTACTTC,CASSTDRGETQYF
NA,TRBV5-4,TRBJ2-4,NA,TGTGCCAGCAGCCTGGGAGCGGTAGCCAAAAACATTCAGTACTTC,CASSLGAVAKNIQYF
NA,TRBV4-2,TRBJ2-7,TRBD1,TGTGCCAGCAGCCGCTTTGAGGGGGCCGGGGCCTACGAGCAGTACTTC,CASSRFEGAGAYEQYF
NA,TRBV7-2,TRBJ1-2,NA,TGTGCCAGCAGCCTCGGGACACCCTATGGCTACACCTTC,CASSLGTPYGYTF
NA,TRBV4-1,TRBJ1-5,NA,TGCGCCAGCAGCCAGTCGTTCTCTCCGGGACCTTATAGCAATCAGCCCCAGCATTTT,CASSQSFSPGPYSNQPQHF
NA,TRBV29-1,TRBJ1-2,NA,TGCAGCGTTGAAGATTGGGCGGGCTATGGCTACACCTTC,CSVEDWAGYGYTF
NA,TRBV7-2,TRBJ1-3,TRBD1,TGTGCCAGCAGCTTAAAGGGGACAGGCTCTGGAAACACCATATATTTT,CASSLKGTGSGNTIYF
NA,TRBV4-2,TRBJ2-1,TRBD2,TGTGCCAGCAGCCAAGATCAACTAGCGGGCGAGCAGTTCTTC,CASSQDQLAGEQFF
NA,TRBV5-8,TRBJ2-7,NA,TGTGCCAGCAATTATGGGAGTTCCTACGAGCAGTACTTC,CASNYGSSYEQYF
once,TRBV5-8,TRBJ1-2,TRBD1,TGTGCCAGCAGCAGGACAGGGGGTAACTATGGCTACACCTTC,CASSRTGGNYGYTF
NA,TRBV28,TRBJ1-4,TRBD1,TGTGCCAGCAGTTCGTACTCAAGGGGACAGGGGGATGAAAAACTGTTTTTT,CASSSYSRGQGDEKLFF
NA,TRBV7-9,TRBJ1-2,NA,TGTGCCAGCAGCTTAGGGAACGGGAGGGGATATGGCTACACCTTC,CASSLGNGRGYGYTF
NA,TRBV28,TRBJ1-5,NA,TGTGCCAGCAGGCACGACTTACAGGGTGGAAATCAGCCCCAGCATTTT,CASRHDLQGGNQPQHF
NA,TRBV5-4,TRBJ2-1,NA,TGTGCCAGCAGCTTAGTGGGGGAGCAGTTCTTC,CASSLVGEQFF
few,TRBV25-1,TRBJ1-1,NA,TGTGCCACCGCCCCTTTCCAGAGCACTGAAGCTTTCTTT,CATAPFQSTEAFF
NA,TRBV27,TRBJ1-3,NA,TGTGCCAGCAGTCCGGAGGGACCTTCTGGAAACACCATATATTTT,CASSPEGPSGNTIYF
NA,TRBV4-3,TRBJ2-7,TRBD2,TGCGCCAGCAGCCAAGTGGGAACTAGCGGGAGGCTCGGCGAGCAGTACTTC,CASSQVGTSGRLGEQYF
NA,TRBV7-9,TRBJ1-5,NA,TGTGCCAGCAGCCGGGGGGGGCTCGATCAGCCCCAGCATTTT,CASSRGGLDQPQHF